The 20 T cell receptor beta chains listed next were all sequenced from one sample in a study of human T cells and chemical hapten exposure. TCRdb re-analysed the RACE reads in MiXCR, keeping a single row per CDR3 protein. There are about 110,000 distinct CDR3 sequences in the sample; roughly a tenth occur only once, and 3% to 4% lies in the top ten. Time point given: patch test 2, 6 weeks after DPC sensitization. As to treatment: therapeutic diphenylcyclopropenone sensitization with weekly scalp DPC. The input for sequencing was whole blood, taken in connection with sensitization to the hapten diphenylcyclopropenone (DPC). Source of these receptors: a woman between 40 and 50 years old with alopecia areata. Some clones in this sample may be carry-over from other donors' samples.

The CDR3 region has the DNA TGTGCCAGCAGCTTAGGACAGCCCTATAGCAATCAGCCCCAGCATTTT. This translates into CASSLGQPYSNQPQHF. V usage is TRBV7-2 and J usage is TRBJ1-5; a possible D gene is TRBD1 (5 bases). Germline values: CDR1 SGHTA, CDR2 FQGNSA. The germline V and J ends were trimmed by 1 base and 0 bases, with 10 bases remaining between them. This CDR3 region has 16 residues.

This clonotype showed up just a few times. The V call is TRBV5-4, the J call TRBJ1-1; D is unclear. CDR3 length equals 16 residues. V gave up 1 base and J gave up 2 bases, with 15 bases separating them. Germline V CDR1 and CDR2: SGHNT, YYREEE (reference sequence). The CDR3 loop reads CASSLSKSGANTEAFF. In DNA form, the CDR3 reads TGTGCCAGCAGCTTGTCGAAGTCAGGTGCTAACACTGAAGCTTTCTTT.

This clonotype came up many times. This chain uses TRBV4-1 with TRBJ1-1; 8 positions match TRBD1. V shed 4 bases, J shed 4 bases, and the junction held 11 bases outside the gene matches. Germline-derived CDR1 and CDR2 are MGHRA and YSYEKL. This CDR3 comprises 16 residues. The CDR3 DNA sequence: TGCGCCAGCAGCCCTCTCGCAGGGGGCGTACGCACTGAAGCTTTCTTT. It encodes CASSPLAGGVRTEAFF.

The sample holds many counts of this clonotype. The CDR3, as DNA: TGTGCCAGCAGCCAAGAAAAGTATGGCTACACCTTC. It specifies CASSQEKYGYTF. J is TRBJ1-2 and V is TRBV14; D not certain. The CDR3 consists of 12 residues. The V and J ends lost 0 bases and 5 bases respectively, with 4 bases between them. CDR1 and CDR2 from the germline V gene are SGHDN and FVKESK. Based on the CDR3 plus reference TRBV14 and TRBJ1-2, the full variable domain is EAGVTQFPSHSVIEKGQTVTLRCDPISGHDNLYWYRRVMGKEIKFLLHFVKESKQDESGMPNNRFLAERTGGTYSTLKVQPAELEDSGVYFCASSQEKYGYTFGSGTRLTVV.

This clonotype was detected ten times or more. In DNA form, the CDR3 reads TGTGCCAGCAGCTCGACACATAGTCTATCCGGACTAAAGGGAGATACGCAGTATTTT. Translation gives CASSSTHSLSGLKGDTQYF. V gene TRBV11-2 combines with J gene TRBJ2-3; D may be TRBD2 (6 bases). The CDR3 length is 19 residues. V was shortened by 4 bases and J by 5 bases, with 28 bases between the two germline ends. Germline V CDR1 and CDR2: SGHAT, FQNNGV.

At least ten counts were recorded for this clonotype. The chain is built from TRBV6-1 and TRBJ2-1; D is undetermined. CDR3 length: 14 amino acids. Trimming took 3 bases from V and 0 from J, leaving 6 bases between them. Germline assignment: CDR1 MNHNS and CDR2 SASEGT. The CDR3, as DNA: TGTGCCAGCAGTGATGAGAGCTCCTACAATGAGCAGTTCTTC. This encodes CASSDESSYNEQFF.

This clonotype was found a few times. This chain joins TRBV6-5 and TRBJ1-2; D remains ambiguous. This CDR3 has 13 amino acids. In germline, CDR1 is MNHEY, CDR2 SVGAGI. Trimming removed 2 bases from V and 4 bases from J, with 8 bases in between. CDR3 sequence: CASSYGRIYGYTF. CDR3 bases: TGTGCCAGCAGTTACGGCCGGATCTATGGCTACACCTTC.

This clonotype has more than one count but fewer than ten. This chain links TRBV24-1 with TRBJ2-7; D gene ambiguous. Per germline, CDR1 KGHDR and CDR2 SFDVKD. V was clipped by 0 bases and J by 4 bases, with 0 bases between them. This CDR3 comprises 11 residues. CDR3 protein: CATSDLYEQYF. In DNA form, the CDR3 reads TGTGCCACCAGTGATTTGTACGAGCAGTACTTC.

The CDR3 bases are TGCGCCAGCAGCTTACAGGGCCATGAGCAGTTCTTC. Amino acids: CASSLQGHEQFF. The chain has TRBV5-1 and TRBJ2-1; possibly TRBD1 for D (6 bases). Germline CDR1 SGHRS, CDR2 YFSETQ. V gave up 2 bases and J gave up 8 bases, with 8 bases separating them. The CDR3 totals 12 residues. Drawing the rest from reference TRBV5-1 and TRBJ2-1, the complete variable domain is KAGVTQTPRYLIKTRGQQVTLSCSPISGHRSVSWYQQTPGQGLQFLFEYFSETQRNKGNFPGRFSGRQFSNSRSEMNVSTLELGDSALYLCASSLQGHEQFFGPGTRLTVL.

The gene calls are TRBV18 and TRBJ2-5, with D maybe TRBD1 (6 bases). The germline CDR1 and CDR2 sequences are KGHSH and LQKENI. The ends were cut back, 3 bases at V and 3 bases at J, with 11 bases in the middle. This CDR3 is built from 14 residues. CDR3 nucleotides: TGTGCCAGCTCACCGACCAGGGGAGAAGAGACCCAGTACTTC. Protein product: CASSPTRGEETQYF.

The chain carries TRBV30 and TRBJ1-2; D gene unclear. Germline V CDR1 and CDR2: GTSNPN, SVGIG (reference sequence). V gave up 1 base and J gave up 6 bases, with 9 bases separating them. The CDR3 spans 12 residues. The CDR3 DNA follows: TGTGCCTGGAGTGCCTCCCGAAATGGCTACACCTTC. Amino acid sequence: CAWSASRNGYTF.

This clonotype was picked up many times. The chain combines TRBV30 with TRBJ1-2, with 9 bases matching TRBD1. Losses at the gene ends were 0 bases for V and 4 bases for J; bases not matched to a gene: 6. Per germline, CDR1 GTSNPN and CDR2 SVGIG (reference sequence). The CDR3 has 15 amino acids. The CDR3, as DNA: TGTGCCTGGAGTGTACCCGGACAGGGGCGCTATGGCTACACCTTC. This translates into CAWSVPGQGRYGYTF.

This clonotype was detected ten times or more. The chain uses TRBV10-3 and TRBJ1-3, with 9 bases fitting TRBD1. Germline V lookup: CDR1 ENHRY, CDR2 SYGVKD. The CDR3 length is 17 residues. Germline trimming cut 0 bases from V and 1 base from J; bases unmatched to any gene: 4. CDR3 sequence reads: CAISESRGTGSGNTIYF. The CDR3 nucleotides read TGTGCCATCAGTGAGTCGAGGGGGACAGGGTCTGGAAACACCATATATTTT.

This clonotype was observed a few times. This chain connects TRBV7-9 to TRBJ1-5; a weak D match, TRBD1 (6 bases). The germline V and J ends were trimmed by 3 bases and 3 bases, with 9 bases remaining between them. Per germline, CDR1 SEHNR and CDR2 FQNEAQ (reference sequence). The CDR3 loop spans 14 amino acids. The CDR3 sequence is CASSFGGYNQPQHF. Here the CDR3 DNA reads TGTGCCAGCAGCTTCGGGGGCTACAATCAGCCCCAGCATTTT.

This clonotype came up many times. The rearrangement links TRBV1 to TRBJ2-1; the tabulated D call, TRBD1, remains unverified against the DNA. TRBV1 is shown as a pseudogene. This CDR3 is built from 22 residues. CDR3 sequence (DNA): TGCACCAGCAGCCAAGATAGGGCGATCACGCGGGGGGTCACGTTCTCCTACAATGAGCAGTTCTTC. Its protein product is CTSSQDRAITRGVTFSYNEQFF.

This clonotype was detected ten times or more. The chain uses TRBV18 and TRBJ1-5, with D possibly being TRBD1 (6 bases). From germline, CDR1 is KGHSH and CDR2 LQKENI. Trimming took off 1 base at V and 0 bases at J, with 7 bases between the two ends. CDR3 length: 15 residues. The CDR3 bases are TGTGCCAGCTCACCACAGGACAGTAGCAATCAGCCCCAGCATTTT. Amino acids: CASSPQDSSNQPQHF.

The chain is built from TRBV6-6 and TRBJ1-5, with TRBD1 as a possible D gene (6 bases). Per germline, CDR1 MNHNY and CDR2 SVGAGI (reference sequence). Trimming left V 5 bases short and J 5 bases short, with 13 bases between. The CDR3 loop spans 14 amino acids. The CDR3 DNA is TGTGCCAGCAGTCAAGGGACACTGGATCAGCCCCAGCATTTT. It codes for CASSQGTLDQPQHF.

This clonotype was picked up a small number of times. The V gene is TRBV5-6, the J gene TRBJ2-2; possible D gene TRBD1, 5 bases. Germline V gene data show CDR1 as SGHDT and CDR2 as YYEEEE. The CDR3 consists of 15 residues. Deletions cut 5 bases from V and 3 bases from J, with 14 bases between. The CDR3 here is CASSLGLGHTGELFF. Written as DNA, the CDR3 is TGTGCCAGCAGTCTTGGTTTGGGGCACACCGGGGAGCTGTTTTTT. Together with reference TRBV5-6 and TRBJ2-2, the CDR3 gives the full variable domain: DAGVTQSPTHLIKTRGQQVTLRCSPKSGHDTVSWYQQALGQGPQFIFQYYEEEERQRGNFPDRFSGHQFPNYSSELNVNALLLGDSALYLCASSLGLGHTGELFFGEGSRLTVL.

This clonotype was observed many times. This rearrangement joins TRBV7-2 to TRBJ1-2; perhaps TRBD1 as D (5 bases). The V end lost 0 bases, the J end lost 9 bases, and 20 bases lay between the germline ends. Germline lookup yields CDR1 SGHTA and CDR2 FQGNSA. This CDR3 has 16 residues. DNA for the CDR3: TGTGCCAGCAGCTTAGCGCTTTGGGGTGGAGGGACGAGCTACACCTTC. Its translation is CASSLALWGGGTSYTF.

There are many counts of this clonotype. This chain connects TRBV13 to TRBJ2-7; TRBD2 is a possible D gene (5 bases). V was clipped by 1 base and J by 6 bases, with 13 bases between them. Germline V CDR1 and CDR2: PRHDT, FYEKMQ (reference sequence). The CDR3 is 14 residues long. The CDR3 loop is CASSLENSAGEQYF. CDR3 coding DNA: TGTGCCAGCAGCTTAGAGAATAGTGCGGGCGAGCAGTACTTC.